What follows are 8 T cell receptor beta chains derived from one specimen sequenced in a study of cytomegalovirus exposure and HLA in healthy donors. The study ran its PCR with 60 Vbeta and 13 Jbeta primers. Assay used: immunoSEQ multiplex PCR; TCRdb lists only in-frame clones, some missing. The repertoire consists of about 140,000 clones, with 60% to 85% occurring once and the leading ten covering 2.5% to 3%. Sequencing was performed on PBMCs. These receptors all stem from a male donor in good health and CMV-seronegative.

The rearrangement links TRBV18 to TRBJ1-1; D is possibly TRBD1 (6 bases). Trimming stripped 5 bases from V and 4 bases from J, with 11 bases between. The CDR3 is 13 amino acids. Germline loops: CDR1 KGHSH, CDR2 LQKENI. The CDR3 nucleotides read TGTGCCAGCTCATCAACAGGGATCACTGAAGCTTTCTTT. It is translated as CASSSTGITEAFF.

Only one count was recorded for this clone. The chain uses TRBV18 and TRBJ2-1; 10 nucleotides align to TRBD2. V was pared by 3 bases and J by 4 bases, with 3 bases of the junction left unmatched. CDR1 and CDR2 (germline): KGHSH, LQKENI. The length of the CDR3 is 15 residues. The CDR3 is CASSPSSGGYNEQFF. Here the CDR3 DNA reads TGTGCCAGCTCACCGTCTAGCGGGGGTTACAATGAGCAGTTCTTC.

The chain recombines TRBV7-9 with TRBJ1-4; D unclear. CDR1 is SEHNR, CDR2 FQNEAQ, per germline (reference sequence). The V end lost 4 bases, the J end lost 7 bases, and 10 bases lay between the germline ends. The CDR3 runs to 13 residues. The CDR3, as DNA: TGTGCCAGCAGCTCTGGCACGGGTGAAAAACTGTTTTTT. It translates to CASSSGTGEKLFF.

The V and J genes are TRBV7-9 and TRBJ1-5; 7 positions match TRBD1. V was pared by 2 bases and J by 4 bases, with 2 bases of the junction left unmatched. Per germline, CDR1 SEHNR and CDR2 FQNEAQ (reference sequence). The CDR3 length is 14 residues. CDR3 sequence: CASSLPGQNQPQHF. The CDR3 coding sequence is TGTGCCAGCAGCTTACCGGGACAGAATCAGCCCCAGCATTTT.

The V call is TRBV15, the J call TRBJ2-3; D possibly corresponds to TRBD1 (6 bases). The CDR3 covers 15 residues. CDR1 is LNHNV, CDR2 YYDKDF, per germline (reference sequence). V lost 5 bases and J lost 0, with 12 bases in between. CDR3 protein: CATSSDSFSTDTQYF. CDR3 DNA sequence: TGTGCCACCAGCTCGGACAGTTTTAGCACAGATACGCAGTATTTT. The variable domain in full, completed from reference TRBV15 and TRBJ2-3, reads DAMVIQNPRYQVTQFGKPVTLSCSQTLNHNVMYWYQQKSSQAPKLLFHYYDKDFNNEADTPDNFQSRRPNTSFCFLDIRSPGLGDTAMYLCATSSDSFSTDTQYFGPGTRLTVL.

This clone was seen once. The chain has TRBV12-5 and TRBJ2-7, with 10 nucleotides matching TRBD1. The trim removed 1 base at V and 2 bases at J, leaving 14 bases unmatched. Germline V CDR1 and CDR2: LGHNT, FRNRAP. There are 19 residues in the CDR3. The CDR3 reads CASGLARDRGYSNPYEQYF. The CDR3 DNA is TGTGCTAGTGGTTTGGCCCGGGACAGGGGATACTCTAACCCCTACGAGCAGTACTTC.

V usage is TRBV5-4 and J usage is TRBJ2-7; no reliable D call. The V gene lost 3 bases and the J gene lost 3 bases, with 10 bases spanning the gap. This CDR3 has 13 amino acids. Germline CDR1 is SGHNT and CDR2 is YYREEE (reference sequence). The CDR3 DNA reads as TGTGCCAGCAGCTCGAGACAAGACTACGAGCAGTACTTC. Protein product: CASSSRQDYEQYF.

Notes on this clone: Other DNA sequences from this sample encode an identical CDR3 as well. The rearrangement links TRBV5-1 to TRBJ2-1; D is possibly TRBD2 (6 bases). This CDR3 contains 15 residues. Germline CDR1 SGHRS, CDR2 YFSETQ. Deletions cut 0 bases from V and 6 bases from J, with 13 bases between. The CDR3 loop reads CASSLGGGVGNEQFF. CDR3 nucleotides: TGCGCCAGCAGCTTGGGAGGCGGGGTAGGCAATGAGCAGTTCTTC. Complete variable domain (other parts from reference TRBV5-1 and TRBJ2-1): KAGVTQTPRYLIKTRGQQVTLSCSPISGHRSVSWYQQTPGQGLQFLFEYFSETQRNKGNFPGRFSGRQFSNSRSEMNVSTLELGDSALYLCASSLGGGVGNEQFFGPGTRLTVL.